This TCR beta chain was profiled in a study of T cells in tuberculosis. Study as a whole: Within 7 days of starting treatment, or before, PBMC were stored.

As for time point: new active TB diagnosis, blood taken before or within 7 days of starting treatment. Each donor contributed 85,000 to 100,000 T cells on average, unsorted. About this clone: Its antigen is still unknown.

Notes on the study in general: GMM-specific TCRs were nearer to active tuberculosis alpha repertoires, suggesting expansion. Shorter CDR3-alpha in active tuberculosis partly drove smaller distances.

Repertoires were generated with immunoSEQ multiplex PCR, while TCRdb's copy carries only in-frame clones and drops some. Altogether more than 20,000 clones are present, over 75% being singletons, with the ten largest covering just under 15%. This receptor was taken from an adult with tuberculosis. Sequencing was performed on PBMCs, taken at tuberculosis diagnosis.

CDR3 in DNA: TGTGCCAGTAGTTTGGGGGCGGCTCAGCCCCAGCATTTT. Translation: CASSLGAAQPQHF. The chain recombines TRBV19 with TRBJ1-5; a weak D match, TRBD1 (6 bases). The CDR3 length is 13 residues. With 5 bases removed from V and 6 bases from J, the gap between germline ends came to 11 bases. The germline gives CDR1 LNHDA, CDR2 SQIVND (reference sequence). Together with reference TRBV19 and TRBJ1-5, the CDR3 gives the full variable domain: DGGITQSPKYLFRKEGQNVTLSCEQNLNHDAMYWYRQDPGQGLRLIYYSQIVNDFQKGDIAEGYSVSREKKESFPLTVTSAQKNPTAFYLCASSLGAAQPQHFGDGTRLSIL.